The 6 T cell receptor beta chains presented below share a single source sample, sequenced in a study of blood T cell repertoires in COVID-19. Here immunoSEQ multiplex PCR was the method, and the copy in TCRdb shows in-frame clones only, minus some. The sample holds about 270,000 clones; 91% are singletons and the top ten take approximately 3%. Sequences were obtained from PBMCs or T cells enriched from blood (not recorded which). The receptors here all came from a man in his forties or fifties who had been exposed to COVID-19.

The rearrangement links TRBV28 to TRBJ2-2, with TRBD2 matching 8 bases. The CDR3 spans 16 residues. The germline V gene encodes CDR1 MDHEN and CDR2 SYDVKM. V gave up 3 bases and J gave up 7 bases; unmatched junction bases: 10. CDR3: CASSFNGRALGGELFF. The CDR3 DNA sequence: TGTGCCAGCAGTTTCAACGGGAGGGCCCTGGGCGGGGAGCTGTTTTTT.

The rearrangement links TRBV6-5 to TRBJ1-5; TRBD1 might be the D (6 bases). CDR1 MNHEY and CDR2 SVGAGI come from the germline V gene. The CDR3 is 15 residues long. The V end lost 5 bases, the J end lost 0 bases, and 11 bases lay between the germline ends. For the CDR3, the DNA is TGTGCCAGCAGTCGGACAGTTTATAGCAATCAGCCCCAGCATTTT. Its protein is CASSRTVYSNQPQHF.

V usage is TRBV3-1 (or the pseudogene TRBV3-2) and J usage is TRBJ2-5; D remains ambiguous. The CDR3 runs to 12 residues. Trimming cost V 0 bases and J 5 bases, with 4 bases left between them. CDR1 is LGHDT, CDR2 YNNKEL, per germline (reference sequence). The CDR3 region is CASSQDLETQYF. The CDR3 bases are TGTGCCAGCAGCCAAGACCTGGAGACCCAGTACTTC.

The chain links TRBV4-3 to TRBJ2-1; 9 bases agree with TRBD1. This CDR3 contains 16 residues. Germline lookup yields CDR1 LGHNA and CDR2 YSLEER. Trimming at V came to 1 base and at J to 4 bases, leaving 5 bases not matched to a gene. The DNA for the CDR3 is TGCGCCAGCAGCCAAGGGAGGACAGGGGTGTACAATGAGCAGTTCTTC. Protein product: CASSQGRTGVYNEQFF.

This rearrangement joins TRBV28 to TRBJ2-7, with 7 bases that match TRBD1. Unmatched junction bases numbered 6, after V lost 4 bases and J lost 0 bases. CDR3 size: 15 residues. The germline CDR1 and CDR2 sequences are MDHEN and SYDVKM. CDR3 region: CASSSGTAYSYEQYF. CDR3 coding DNA: TGTGCCAGCAGTTCCGGGACAGCGTACTCCTACGAGCAGTACTTC.

The chain is built from TRBV28 and TRBJ2-1, with TRBD2 as a possible D gene (5 bases). Germline CDR1 and CDR2: MDHEN and SYDVKM. Trimming shortened V by 2 bases and J by 2 bases, and 13 bases separated the two germline ends. The CDR3 is 16 amino acids. Here the CDR3 DNA reads TGTGCCAGCAGTTTAACCTCCGGGGTTGCCTACAATGAGCAGTTCTTC. It translates to CASSLTSGVAYNEQFF.